This T cell receptor (beta chain) was captured in a study of T cell responses to AZD1222 COVID-19 vaccine. The CDR3 loop spans 14 amino acids. After removal of 4 bases from V and 6 bases from J, the junction contained 6 bases not matched to a gene. Germline-derived CDR1 and CDR2 are SGHTA and FQGTGA. Whole-study findings and limits: The study reported that nearly half of spike-specific TCRs target unmutated variant regions. Increases in Spike-specific TCR breadth and depth were seen after two AZD1222 doses. The donors showed a predominance of white British ancestry and of females, with possible underestimation of clonal diversity.

Both about-4-week and about-12-week second-dose recipients were combined. Repertoires were generated with immunoSEQ multiplex PCR, while TCRdb's copy carries only in-frame clones and drops some. Among around 190,000 clones listed, roughly 88% were seen once. On this clone itself: Its antigen is currently unknown.

Here the sequenced sample was peripheral blood, taken 28 days after the second AZD1222 dose. The V call is TRBV7-3, the J call TRBJ1-1, with 9 bases aligning to TRBD1. This TCR was recovered from an adult who received the AZD1222 COVID-19 vaccine. CDR3 sequence: CASSSTGGAAEAFF. CDR3 in DNA: TGTGCCAGCAGCTCTACAGGGGGCGCGGCTGAAGCTTTCTTT.